Following are 3 T cell receptor beta chains from one sample sequenced in a study of blood T cell repertoires in COVID-19. Some clones are missing from TCRdb's copy, which holds only in-frame ones; the method was immunoSEQ multiplex PCR. The sample includes fewer than 250,000 clones, approximately 83% of them seen just once. Sequencing was carried out using peripheral blood. The source of these receptors is a woman aged 40 to 50 with active or convalescent COVID-19.

CDR3 nucleotide sequence: TGTGCCAGCAGCTTAGATCGGACAGGGGGAGGCTACACCTTC. As protein: CASSLDRTGGGYTF. The chain carries TRBV11-3 and TRBJ1-2; 10 bases agree with TRBD1. V shed 0 bases and J 8 bases; nucleotides not matched to a gene: 3. This CDR3 has 14 amino acids. Germline V gives CDR1 SGHNT, CDR2 YENEEA. The whole variable domain, remainder taken from reference TRBV11-3 and TRBJ1-2, is EAGVVQSPRYKIIEKKQPVAFWCNPISGHNTLYWYLQNLGQGPELLIRYENEEAVDDSQLPKDRFSAERLKGVDSTLKIQPAELGDSAVYLCASSLDRTGGGYTFGSGTRLTVV.

The chain recombines TRBV6-2 or TRBV6-3 with TRBJ2-3; D is unclear. This CDR3 has 14 amino acids. CDR1 MNHEY and CDR2 SVGEGT come from the germline V gene. Trimming cost V 2 bases and J 0 bases, with 6 bases left between them. The CDR3 loop reads CASSYVSSTDTQYF. In DNA form, the CDR3 reads TGTGCCAGCAGTTACGTTTCTAGCACAGATACGCAGTATTTT.

The chain joins TRBV29-1 to TRBJ2-7; D call uncertain. The germline CDR1 and CDR2 sequences are SQVTM and ANQGSEA. V was shortened by 4 bases and J by 6 bases, with 7 bases between the two germline ends. The CDR3 runs 10 residues. CDR3 region: CSVASGEQYF. The DNA of the CDR3 is TGCAGCGTTGCTTCGGGCGAGCAGTACTTC.